Below, one T cell receptor (beta chain) is given with its context. Its antigen is as yet unknown. V lost 5 bases and J 1 base, leaving 12 bases between the germline ends. This CDR3 contains 14 residues. CDR1 is MNHNY and CDR2 is SVGAGI in the germline V gene (reference sequence). TCRdb ran MiXCR on the 5' RACE reads and lists one entry per CDR3 protein. Of about 360,000 distinct CDR3 sequences listed, around 14% are singletons. This entry belongs to a study of T-cell memory formation after mild COVID-19. The study, taken as a whole, reports: Most CD4+ clones that shrank were in CM and EM, while CD8+ ones turned up in EMRA. Pre-infection memory contained some responding clones, which suggested that cross-reactive memory had joined. Whether day 37 second-wave clones are SARS-CoV-2-specific was not confirmed.

This clonotype was sampled from a man younger than 35 who had mild COVID-19 (a few samples of this study predate the infection). Cell type and time point are not known. Sequences were obtained from PBMCs or a T cell subset sorted from them (not recorded which). This chain links TRBV6-6 with TRBJ2-7, with D perhaps matching TRBD1 (6 bases). CDR3: CASSTNQGSYEQYV. CDR3 bases: TGTGCCAGCAGTACCAATCAGGGGTCCTACGAGCAGTACGTC.